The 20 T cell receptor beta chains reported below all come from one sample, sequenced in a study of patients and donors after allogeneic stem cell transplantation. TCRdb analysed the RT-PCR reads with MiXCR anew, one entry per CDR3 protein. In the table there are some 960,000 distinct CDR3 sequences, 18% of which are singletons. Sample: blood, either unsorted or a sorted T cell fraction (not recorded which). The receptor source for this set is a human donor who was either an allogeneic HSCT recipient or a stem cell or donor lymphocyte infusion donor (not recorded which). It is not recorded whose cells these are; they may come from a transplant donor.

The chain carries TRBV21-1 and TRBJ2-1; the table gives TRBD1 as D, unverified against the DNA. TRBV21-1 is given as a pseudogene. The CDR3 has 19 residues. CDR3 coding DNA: TGTGCCAGCAGCAAAGCGAGACAGGGGGTCGAGCGGGACTACAATGAGCAGTTCTTC. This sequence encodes CASSKARQGVERDYNEQFF.

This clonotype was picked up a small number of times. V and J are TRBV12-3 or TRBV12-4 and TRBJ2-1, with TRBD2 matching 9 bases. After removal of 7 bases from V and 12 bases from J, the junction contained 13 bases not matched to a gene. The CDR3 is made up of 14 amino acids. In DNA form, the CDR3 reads TGTGCCAGCACCTGGGGCGGGGGGGGACCATCGCAGTTCTTC. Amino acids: CASTWGGGGPSQFF.

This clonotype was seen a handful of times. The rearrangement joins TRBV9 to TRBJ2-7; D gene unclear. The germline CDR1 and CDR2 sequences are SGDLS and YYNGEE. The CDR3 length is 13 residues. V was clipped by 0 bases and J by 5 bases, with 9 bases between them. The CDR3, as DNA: TGTGCCAGCAGCGTAGAACGAATAGACGAGCAGTACTTC. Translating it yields CASSVERIDEQYF.

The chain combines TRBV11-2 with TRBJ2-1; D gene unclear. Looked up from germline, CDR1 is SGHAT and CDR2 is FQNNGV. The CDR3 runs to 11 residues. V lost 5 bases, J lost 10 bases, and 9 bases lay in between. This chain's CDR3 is CASSVTREQFF. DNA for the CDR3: TGTGCCAGCAGCGTAACCCGGGAGCAGTTCTTC.

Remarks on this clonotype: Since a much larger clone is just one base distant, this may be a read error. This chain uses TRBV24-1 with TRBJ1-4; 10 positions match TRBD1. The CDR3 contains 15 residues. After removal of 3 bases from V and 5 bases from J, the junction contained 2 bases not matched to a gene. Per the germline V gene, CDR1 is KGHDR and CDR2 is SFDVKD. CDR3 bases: TGTGCCACCAGTGATCCGGGACAGGGGAATGAAAAACTGTTTTTT. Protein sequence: CATSDPGQGNEKLFF.

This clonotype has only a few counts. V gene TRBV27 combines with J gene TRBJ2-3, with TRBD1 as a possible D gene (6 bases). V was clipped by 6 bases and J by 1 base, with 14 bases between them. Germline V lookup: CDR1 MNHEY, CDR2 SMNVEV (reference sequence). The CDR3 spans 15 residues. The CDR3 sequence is CASSRTERGTDTQYF. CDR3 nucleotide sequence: TGTGCCAGCAGCAGGACAGAGAGGGGCACAGATACGCAGTATTTT.

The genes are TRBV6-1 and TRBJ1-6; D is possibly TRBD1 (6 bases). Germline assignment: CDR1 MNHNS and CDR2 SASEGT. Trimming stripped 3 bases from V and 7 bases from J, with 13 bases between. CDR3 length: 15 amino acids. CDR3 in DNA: TGTGCCAGCAGTGATAGGACAGTGGCAAATTCACCCCTCCACTTT. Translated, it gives CASSDRTVANSPLHF.

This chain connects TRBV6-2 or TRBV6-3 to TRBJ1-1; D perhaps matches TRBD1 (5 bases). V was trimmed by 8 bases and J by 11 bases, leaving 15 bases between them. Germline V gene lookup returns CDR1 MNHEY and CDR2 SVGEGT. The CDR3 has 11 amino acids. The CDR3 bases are TGTGCCAGCGGTCAGGGTCGGAAGGCTTTCTTT. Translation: CASGQGRKAFF.

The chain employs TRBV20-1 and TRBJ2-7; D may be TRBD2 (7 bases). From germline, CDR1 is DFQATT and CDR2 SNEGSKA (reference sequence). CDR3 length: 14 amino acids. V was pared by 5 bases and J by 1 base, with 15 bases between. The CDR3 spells CSALGGGGSYEQYF. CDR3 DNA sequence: TGCAGTGCTCTCGGGGGCGGGGGATCCTACGAGCAGTACTTC.

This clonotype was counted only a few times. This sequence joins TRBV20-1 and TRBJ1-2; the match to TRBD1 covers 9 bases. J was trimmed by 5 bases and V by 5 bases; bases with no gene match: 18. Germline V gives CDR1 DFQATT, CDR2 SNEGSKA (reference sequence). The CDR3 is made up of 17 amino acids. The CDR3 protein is CSAVPLTLSGTGYGYTF. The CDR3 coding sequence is TGCAGTGCTGTCCCCCTCACACTAAGCGGGACAGGGTATGGCTACACCTTC.

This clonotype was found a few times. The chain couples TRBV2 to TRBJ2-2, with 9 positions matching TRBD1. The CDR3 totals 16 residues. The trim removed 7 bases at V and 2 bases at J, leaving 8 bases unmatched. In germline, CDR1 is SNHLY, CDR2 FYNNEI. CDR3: CASTMGQGPNTGELFF. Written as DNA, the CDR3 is TGTGCCAGCACCATGGGACAGGGTCCCAACACCGGGGAGCTGTTTTTT.

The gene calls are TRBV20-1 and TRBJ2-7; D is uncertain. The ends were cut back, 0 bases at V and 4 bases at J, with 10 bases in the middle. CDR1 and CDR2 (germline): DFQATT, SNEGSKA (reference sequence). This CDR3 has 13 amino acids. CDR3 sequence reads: CSARETESYEQYF. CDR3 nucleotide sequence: TGCAGTGCTAGAGAGACCGAAAGTTACGAGCAGTACTTC.

In DNA, the CDR3 is TGCAGCGTTCTCTGGGGGAACACTGAAGCTTTCTTT. Protein sequence: CSVLWGNTEAFF. The genes are TRBV29-1 and TRBJ1-1; unclear D gene. The CDR3 is made up of 12 amino acids. V shed 5 bases and J shed 1 base, with 8 bases lying between them. The germline V gene encodes CDR1 SQVTM and CDR2 ANQGSEA.

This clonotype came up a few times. The CDR3 here is CASSSSGPNTEAFF. DNA of the CDR3: TGTGCCAGCAGCTCATCAGGCCCGAACACTGAAGCTTTCTTT. The rearrangement joins TRBV7-3 to TRBJ1-1, with D unclear. The CDR3 totals 14 residues. V was pared by 4 bases and J by 1 base, with 10 bases between. The germline V gene encodes CDR1 SGHTA and CDR2 FQGTGA.

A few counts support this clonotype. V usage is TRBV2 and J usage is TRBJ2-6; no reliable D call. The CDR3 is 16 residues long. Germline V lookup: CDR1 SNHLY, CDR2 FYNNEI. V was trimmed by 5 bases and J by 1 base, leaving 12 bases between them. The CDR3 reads CASSPDSKSGANVLTF. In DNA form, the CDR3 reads TGTGCCAGCAGTCCCGATTCTAAGTCTGGGGCCAACGTCCTGACTTTC. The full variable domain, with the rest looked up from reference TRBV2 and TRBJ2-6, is EPEVTQTPSHQVTQMGQEVILRCVPISNHLYFYWYRQILGQKVEFLVSFYNNEISEKSEIFDDQFSVERPDGSNFTLKIRSTKLEDSAMYFCASSPDSKSGANVLTFGAGSRLTVL.

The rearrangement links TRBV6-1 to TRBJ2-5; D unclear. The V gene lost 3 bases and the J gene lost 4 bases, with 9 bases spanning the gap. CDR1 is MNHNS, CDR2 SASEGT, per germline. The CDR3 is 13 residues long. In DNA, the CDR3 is TGTGCCAGCAGTGAGGTCTTCCCAGAGACCCAGTACTTC. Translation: CASSEVFPETQYF.

CDR3 sequence reads: CASSQAQRGPQETQYF. In DNA, the CDR3 is TGCGCCAGCAGCCAAGCGCAGCGGGGGCCACAAGAGACCCAGTACTTC. This chain links TRBV4-1 with TRBJ2-5, with 8 bases fitting TRBD2. The CDR3 spans 16 residues. The V and J ends lost 1 base and 2 bases, in that order; junction bases with no gene match: 6. Germline CDR1 and CDR2: MGHRA and YSYEKL.

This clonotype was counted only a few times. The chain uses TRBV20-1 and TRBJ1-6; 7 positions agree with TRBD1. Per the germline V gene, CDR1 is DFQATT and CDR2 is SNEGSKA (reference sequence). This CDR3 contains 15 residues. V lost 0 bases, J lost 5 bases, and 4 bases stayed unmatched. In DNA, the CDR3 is TGCAGTGCTAGAGATGGGACAGCCGATAATTCACCCCTCCACTTT. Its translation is CSARDGTADNSPLHF.

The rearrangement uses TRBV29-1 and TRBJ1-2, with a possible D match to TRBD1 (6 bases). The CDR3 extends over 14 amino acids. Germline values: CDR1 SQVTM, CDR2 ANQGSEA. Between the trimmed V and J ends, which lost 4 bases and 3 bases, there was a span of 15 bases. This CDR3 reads CSVAPGGVDYGYTF. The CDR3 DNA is TGCAGCGTTGCGCCGGGGGGCGTAGACTATGGCTACACCTTC.

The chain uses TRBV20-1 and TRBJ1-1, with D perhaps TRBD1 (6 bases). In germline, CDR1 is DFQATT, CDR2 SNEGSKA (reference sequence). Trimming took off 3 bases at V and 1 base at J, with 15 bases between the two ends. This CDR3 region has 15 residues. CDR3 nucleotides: TGCAGTGCTAGGCATCCCAGGGGTTCGAACACTGAAGCTTTCTTT. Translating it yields CSARHPRGSNTEAFF.